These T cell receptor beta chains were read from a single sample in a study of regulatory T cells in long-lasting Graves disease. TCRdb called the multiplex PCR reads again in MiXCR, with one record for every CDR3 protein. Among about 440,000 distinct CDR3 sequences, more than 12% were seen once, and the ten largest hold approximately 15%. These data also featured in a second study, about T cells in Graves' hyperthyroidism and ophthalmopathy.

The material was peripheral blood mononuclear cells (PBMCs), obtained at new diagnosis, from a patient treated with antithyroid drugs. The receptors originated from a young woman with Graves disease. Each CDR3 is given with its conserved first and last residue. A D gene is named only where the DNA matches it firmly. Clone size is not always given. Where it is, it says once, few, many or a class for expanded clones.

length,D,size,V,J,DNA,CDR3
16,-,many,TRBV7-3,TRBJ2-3,TGTGCCAGCAGCTTACGTGGGGTTCAAGGGTTGGATACGCAGTATTTT,CASSLRGVQGLDTQYF
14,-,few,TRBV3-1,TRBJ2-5,TGTGCCAGCAGCCAAGAGTGGCTAGCGGAGACCCAGTACTTC,CASSQEWLAETQYF
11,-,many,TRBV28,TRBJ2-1,TGTGCCAGCAGTGCTAACGGGGAGCAGTTCTTC,CASSANGEQFF
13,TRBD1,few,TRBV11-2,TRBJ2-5,TGTGCCAGCGCCACAGGGGGCGAAGAGACCCAGTACTTC,CASATGGEETQYF
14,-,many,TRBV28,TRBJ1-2,TGTGCCAGCACCCCACCAGGCAGATCCTATGGCTACACCTTC,CASTPPGRSYGYTF
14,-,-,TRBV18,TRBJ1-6,TGTGCCAGCTCACCAAACCGATATAATTCACCCCTCCACTTT,CASSPNRYNSPLHF
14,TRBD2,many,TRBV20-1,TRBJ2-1,TGCAGTGCTAGCCTAGCGGGAGGGCCAAATGAGCAGTTCTTC,CSASLAGGPNEQFF
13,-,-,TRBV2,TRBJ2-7,TGTGCCAGCATCGGGGTCGCGATCCACGAGCAGTACTTC,CASIGVAIHEQYF
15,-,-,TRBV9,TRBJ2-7,TGTGCCAGCAGTAAGGGAGGGGACAGTTGGTACGAGCAGTACTTC,CASSKGGDSWYEQYF
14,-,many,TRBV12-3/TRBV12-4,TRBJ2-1,TGTGCCGGCAGTTCTGAGAAACCTTACAATGAGCAGTTCTTC,CAGSSEKPYNEQFF
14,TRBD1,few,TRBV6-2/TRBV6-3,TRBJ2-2,TGTGCCAGCAGGGGGACAGGTCTCACCGGGGAGCTGTTTTTT,CASRGTGLTGELFF
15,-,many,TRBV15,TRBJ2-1,TGTGCCACCAGCGGGCACCGGGACACCGGCGATGAGCAGTTCTTC,CATSGHRDTGDEQFF
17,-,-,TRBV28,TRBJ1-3,TGTGCCAGCACCTCCCCAATGGGCAGTGGATCTGGAAACACCATATATTTT,CASTSPMGSGSGNTIYF
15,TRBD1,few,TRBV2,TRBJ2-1,TGTGCCAGCAGTGAACAGGCAGGGGGTGGCAATGAGCAGTTCTTC,CASSEQAGGGNEQFF
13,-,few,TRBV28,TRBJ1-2,TGTGCCAGCAGTTTTGCGCCTGAATATGGCTACACCTTC,CASSFAPEYGYTF
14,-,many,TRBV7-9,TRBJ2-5,TGTGCCAGCAGCTTATACGGCGGCCAAGAGACCCAGTACTTC,CASSLYGGQETQYF
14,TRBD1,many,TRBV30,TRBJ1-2,TGTGCCTGGAGTCCAGGGGGAAGGGACTATGGCTACACCTTC,CAWSPGGRDYGYTF
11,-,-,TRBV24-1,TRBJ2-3,TGTGCCACCGGAGTATTAGATACGCAGTATTTT,CATGVLDTQYF
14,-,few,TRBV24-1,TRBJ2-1,TGTGCCACCAGTGATCGCGACGGATACAATGAGCAGTTCTTC,CATSDRDGYNEQFF
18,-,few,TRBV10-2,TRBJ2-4,TGCGCCAGCAGTTCGGGTGTCGGACAGACGACGGCCAAAAACATTCAGTACTTC,CASSSGVGQTTAKNIQYF
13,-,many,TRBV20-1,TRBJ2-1,TGCAGTGCTGCCTATGTAAGCGGAGGCGAGCAGTTCTTC,CSAAYVSGGEQFF
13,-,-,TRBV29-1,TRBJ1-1,TGCAGCGTTCGAGGGTGGGGGAACACTGAAGCTTTCTTT,CSVRGWGNTEAFF
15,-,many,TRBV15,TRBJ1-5,TGTGCCACCAGCAGAGGAGCCGCCAGGGGTCAGCCCCAGCATTTT,CATSRGAARGQPQHF
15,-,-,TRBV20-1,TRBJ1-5,TGCAGTGCTGGCGGGCAGGGGATTAGCAATCAGCCCCAGCATTTT,CSAGGQGISNQPQHF
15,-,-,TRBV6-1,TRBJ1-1,TGTGCCAGCACACCGGGACGCGTCGTGAACACTGAAGCTTTCTTT,CASTPGRVVNTEAFF
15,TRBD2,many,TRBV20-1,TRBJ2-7,TGCAGTGGCTGGGGCGGGAGGGTCCTCTCCTACGAGCAGTACTTC,CSGWGGRVLSYEQYF
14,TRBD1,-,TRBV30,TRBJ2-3,TGTGCCTGGAGTGAAGGACAGGGCGGCGATACGCAGTATTTT,CAWSEGQGGDTQYF
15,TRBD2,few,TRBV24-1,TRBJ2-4,TGTGCCACCAGTGATGCCGGGACTAGCGGTAACATTCAGTACTTC,CATSDAGTSGNIQYF
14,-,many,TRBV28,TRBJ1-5,TGTGCCAGCAGTAGGGACGGTCGCAATCAGCCCCAGCATTTT,CASSRDGRNQPQHF
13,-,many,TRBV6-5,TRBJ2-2,TGTGCCAGCAGTTACTCGAAGTCCGGGGAGCTGTTTTTT,CASSYSKSGELFF
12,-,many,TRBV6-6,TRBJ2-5,TGTGCCAGCAGTTACTCGTACGCGGACTTTTACTTC,CASSYSYADFYF
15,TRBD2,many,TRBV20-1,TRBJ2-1,TGCAGTGCTAGAAAAGCGGGAGCAGCCCACAATGAGCAGTTCTTC,CSARKAGAAHNEQFF
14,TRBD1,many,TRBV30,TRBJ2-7,TGTGCCTGGAATATGGACAGGGGCGGATACGAGCAGTACTTC,CAWNMDRGGYEQYF
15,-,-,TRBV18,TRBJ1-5,TGTGCCAGCTCACCTATCTCCAATAGCAATCAGCCCCAGCATTTT,CASSPISNSNQPQHF
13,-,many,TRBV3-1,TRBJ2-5,TGTGCCAGCAGCCCCCAGACCTTCGAGACCCAGTACTTC,CASSPQTFETQYF
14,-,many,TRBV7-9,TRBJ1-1,TGTGCCAGCAGCGTTAGCTCCCAACTCCATGAAGCTTTCTTT,CASSVSSQLHEAFF
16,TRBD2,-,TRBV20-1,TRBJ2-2,TGCAGTGCCGGGACTAGCGGGAGGGGGAACACCGGGGAGCTGTTTTTT,CSAGTSGRGNTGELFF
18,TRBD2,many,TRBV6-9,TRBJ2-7,TGTGCCAGCAGTTTTTTTGGGAGAACCGGGACTAGCGACTACGAGCAGTACTTC,CASSFFGRTGTSDYEQYF
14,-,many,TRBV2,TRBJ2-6,TGTGCCAGCAGTGTCGCTTCCGGGGCCAACGTCCTGACTTTC,CASSVASGANVLTF
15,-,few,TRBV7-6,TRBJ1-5,TGTGCCAGCAGCTTAGGAGGACATAGCAATCAGCCCCAGCATTTT,CASSLGGHSNQPQHF
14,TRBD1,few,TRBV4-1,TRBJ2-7,TGCGCCAGCAGACTTGACAGGGTCCCCTACGAGCAGTACTTC,CASRLDRVPYEQYF
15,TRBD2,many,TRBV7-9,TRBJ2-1,TGTGCCAGCAGCGCCCTAGCGGGATATTACAATGAGCAGTTCTTC,CASSALAGYYNEQFF
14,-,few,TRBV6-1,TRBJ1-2,TGTGCCAGCAACCCCGCAGCCCCTCGGTATGGCTACACCTTC,CASNPAAPRYGYTF
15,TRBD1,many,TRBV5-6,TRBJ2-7,TGTGCCAGCAGCCTACGGGACAGGACATACTACGAGCAGTACTTC,CASSLRDRTYYEQYF
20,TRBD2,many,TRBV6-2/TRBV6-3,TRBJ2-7,TGTGCCAGCAGTTACCACGCTCCCCTTTCAGGACTAGCGGGAGTCTACGAGCAGTACTTC,CASSYHAPLSGLAGVYEQYF
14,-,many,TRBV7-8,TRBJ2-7,TGTGCCAGCAGCTTATTCGGGCAGGGAGGCGAGCAGTACTTC,CASSLFGQGGEQYF
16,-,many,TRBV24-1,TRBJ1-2,TGTGCCACCAGTGATCCTGCCGTGAGGGCTAACTATGGCTACACCTTC,CATSDPAVRANYGYTF
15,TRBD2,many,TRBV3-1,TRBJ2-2,TGTGCCAGCACTCCCAAGCGGGAGGCCACCGGGGAGCTGTTTTTT,CASTPKREATGELFF
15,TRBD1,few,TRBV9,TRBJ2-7,TGTGCCAACAGCGAGGGGCCGGGACAGGGTTTGAAGCAGTACTTC,CANSEGPGQGLKQYF
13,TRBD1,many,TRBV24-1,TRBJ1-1,TGTGCCACCAGTGACCCGGACAGGAAAGAAGCTTTCTTT,CATSDPDRKEAFF
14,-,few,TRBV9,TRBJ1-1,TGTGCCAGCAGCCCCCGAAAGACGAACACTGAAGCTTTCTTT,CASSPRKTNTEAFF
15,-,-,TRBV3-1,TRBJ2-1,TGTGCCAGCAGCCAAGGACTAACGGGGTACAATGAGCAGTTCTTC,CASSQGLTGYNEQFF
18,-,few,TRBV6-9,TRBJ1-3,TGTGCCAGCAGTTCCCCCGCTTTGAGGCCAGGCTCTGGAAACACCATATATTTT,CASSSPALRPGSGNTIYF
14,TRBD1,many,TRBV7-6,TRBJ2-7,TGTGCCAGCAGCTGGGGACAGGGGAACTACGAGCAGTACTTC,CASSWGQGNYEQYF